Below are 26 T cell receptor beta chains sequenced from a single sample in a study of CD8+CD57+ T cells in acquired aplastic anemia. Sequenced patients had shown CD8+CD57+ cell expansion by flow cytometry. Template material for TCR beta VDJ and CDR3 profiling consisted of genomic DNA. TCRdb re-called the reads with MiXCR, one entry per CDR3 protein. The sample gives around 200,000 distinct CDR3 sequences, roughly 50% of which show up once; nearly 20% is in the top ten. Source material: sorted CD4+, CD8+, or CD8+CD57+ T cells (not recorded which) from PBMCs. These receptors originate from a human donor with aplastic anemia.

V gene TRBV12-3 or TRBV12-4 combines with J gene TRBJ2-3, with 14 bases that match TRBD2. The CDR3 loop spans 19 amino acids. The junction had 7 bases not matched to a gene; V was cut back by 2 bases and J by 0 bases. As DNA, the CDR3 is TGTGCCAGCAGTTTAAGGGCGGGACTAGCGGGGGCTAGCACAGATACGCAGTATTTT. Translation gives CASSLRAGLAGASTDTQYF.

This clonotype has ten or more counts. The chain joins TRBV6-1 to TRBJ1-4, with 8 bases that match TRBD1. Trimming removed 5 bases from V and 7 bases from J; junction bases left unmatched: 6. Germline CDR1 MNHNS, CDR2 SASEGT. The CDR3 length is 14 residues. The CDR3 loop reads CASSLTGAGEKLFF. The CDR3 nucleotides read TGTGCCAGCAGTTTGACAGGGGCGGGTGAAAAACTGTTTTTT.

This clonotype was counted at least ten times. The CDR3 reads CASSLVARFGRSPLHF. The DNA of the CDR3 is TGTGCCAGCAGCTTAGTGGCCCGTTTCGGGCGTTCACCCCTCCACTTT. The chain employs TRBV11-3 and TRBJ1-6; D ambiguous. CDR3 length: 16 residues. Looked up from germline, CDR1 is SGHNT and CDR2 is YENEEA. Trimming left V 1 base short and J 9 bases short, with 16 bases between.

This clonotype occurred many times. J is TRBJ1-1 and V is TRBV7-8; no reliable D call. This CDR3 region has 21 residues. V gave up 0 bases and J gave up 0 bases, with 26 bases separating them. The germline gives CDR1 SGHVS, CDR2 FQNEAQ. The CDR3 DNA reads as TGTGCCAGCAGCTTAGCGCGTCTTCGTGGCCCAAACCATTCCATGAACACTGAAGCTTTCTTT. Translating gives CASSLARLRGPNHSMNTEAFF.

The rearrangement links TRBV20-1 to TRBJ1-4, with 10 nucleotides matching TRBD1. CDR3 length equals 13 residues. The germline CDR1 and CDR2 sequences are DFQATT and SNEGSKA (reference sequence). After removal of 5 bases from V and 10 bases from J, the junction contained 7 bases not matched to a gene. The CDR3 spells CSAGGQGSGKLFF. The CDR3 DNA sequence: TGCAGTGCTGGGGGACAGGGGTCGGGAAAACTGTTTTTT.

The sample holds many counts of this clonotype. This sequence joins TRBV10-3 and TRBJ2-7, with 9 bases that match TRBD1. V was clipped by 5 bases and J by 3 bases; unmatched bases: 11. This CDR3 region has 16 residues. CDR1 and CDR2 from the germline V gene are ENHRY and SYGVKD. The CDR3 is CAISQIGDRAIYEQYF. The CDR3 DNA is TGTGCCATCAGTCAGATAGGGGACAGGGCGATCTACGAGCAGTACTTC.

Comments on this clonotype: As the CDR3 is not closed by the conserved phenylalanine or tryptophan, this likely results from a read error. The rearrangement uses TRBV20-1 and TRBJ1-5; weak D call: TRBD1 (5 bases). Germline V lookup: CDR1 DFQATT, CDR2 SNEGSKA (reference sequence). The CDR3 sequence is 13 residues long. The V end was cut by 3 bases, the J end by 1 base, with 7 bases between. The CDR3 DNA reads as TGCAGTGCTAGTAGGGACAGCAATCAGCCCCAGCATTCT. This sequence encodes CSASRDSNQPQHS.

This clonotype was observed once. The rearrangement joins TRBV20-1 to TRBJ1-2; 10 bases match TRBD1. Germline V gene sequence: CDR1 DFQATT, CDR2 SNEGSKA (reference sequence). Trimming removed 0 bases from V and 10 bases from J; junction bases left unmatched: 5. This CDR3 has 13 amino acids. CDR3 sequence reads: CSARDRGTGAYTF. DNA of the CDR3: TGCAGTGCTAGAGATCGAGGGACAGGGGCCTACACCTTC.

This clonotype was seen a handful of times. CDR3 DNA: TGTGCCAGCAGCCCAACGGCGGGGGGCGCGACTGAAGCTTTCTTT. Encoded protein: CASSPTAGGATEAFF. J is TRBJ1-1 and V is TRBV7-6; D may be TRBD1 (6 bases). This CDR3 is built from 15 residues. Germline lookup yields CDR1 SGHVS and CDR2 FNYEAQ. V lost 5 bases and J lost 5, with 18 bases in between.

A few counts support this clonotype. The rearrangement links TRBV4-3 to TRBJ2-7; 9 positions agree with TRBD1. V was pared by 3 bases and J by 3 bases, with 6 bases of the junction left unmatched. The CDR3 sequence is 15 residues long. Germline CDR1 reads LGHNA; CDR2 reads YSLEER. The CDR3 protein is CASSHGTGGFYEQYF. The CDR3 DNA sequence: TGCGCCAGCAGCCACGGAACAGGGGGCTTCTACGAGCAGTACTTC.

A remark on this clonotype: One end of the junction does not line up with germline, which may come from a read error. J is TRBJ2-7 and V is TRBV4-1; 9 nucleotides line up with TRBD1. Germline-derived CDR1 and CDR2 are MGHRA and YSYEKL. This CDR3 has 19 amino acids. CDR3 DNA: TGTGCCAGCAGCCTTTCCCGCCGGGGACAGGGCTGGTGGCACAATGAGCAGTACTTC. Encoded protein: CASSLSRRGQGWWHNEQYF.

In its sample, this clonotype was seen once. V gene TRBV7-3 combines with J gene TRBJ1-6; possibly TRBD1 for D (5 bases). The CDR3 runs 16 residues. CDR1 is SGHTA, CDR2 FQGTGA, per germline. V lost 5 bases to trimming and J lost 3 bases, with 14 bases between them. CDR3 sequence reads: CASSRPGGIYNSPLHF. CDR3 DNA: TGTGCCAGCAGCCGCCCGGGGGGGATCTATAATTCACCCCTCCACTTT.

The chain joins TRBV10-3 to TRBJ2-1, with 12 bases matching TRBD1. This CDR3 has 15 amino acids. Trimming at V came to 5 bases and at J to 9 bases, leaving 8 bases not matched to a gene. Per the germline V gene, CDR1 is ENHRY and CDR2 is SYGVKD. CDR3 DNA: TGTGCCATCAGTACCGGGACAGGGGGCCTTCTTGAGCAGTTCTTC. Residues: CAISTGTGGLLEQFF.

The chain uses TRBV7-9 and TRBJ2-5; 7 nucleotides agree with TRBD1. The germline V gene encodes CDR1 SEHNR and CDR2 FQNEAQ (reference sequence). The CDR3 runs 17 residues. J gave up 5 bases and V 3 bases, and 15 bases lay outside the gene matches. CDR3 DNA sequence: TGTGCCAGCAGCTTGGGTTCCAGGGGTCCGACAGGGGAGACCCAGTACTTC. Its protein product is CASSLGSRGPTGETQYF.

The chain has TRBV2 and TRBJ2-1; 12 bases match TRBD2. The CDR3 is 19 amino acids. Germline V gene data show CDR1 as SNHLY and CDR2 as FYNNEI. With 3 bases clipped from V and 6 bases from J, the junction kept 15 bases outside the gene matches. CDR3 sequence (DNA): TGTGCCAGCAGTGATTGGGGGGATAGGCTAGCGGGGGGGCCCAATGAGCAGTTCTTC. This translates into CASSDWGDRLAGGPNEQFF.

This clonotype was picked up many times. V is TRBV24-1 and J is TRBJ2-7, with D unclear. The germline V and J ends were trimmed by 2 bases and 3 bases, with 7 bases remaining between them. CDR3 length: 13 residues. Germline V lookup: CDR1 KGHDR, CDR2 SFDVKD. The CDR3 DNA sequence: TGTGCCACCAGTGATTCCAACGTCTACGAGCAGTACTTC. Its translation: CATSDSNVYEQYF.

In its sample, this clonotype was seen many times. The chain has TRBV5-1 and TRBJ1-2; 10 bases are a match to TRBD1. The germline V gene has CDR1 SGHRS and CDR2 YFSETQ. The CDR3 loop spans 19 amino acids. Trimming cost V 1 base and J 2 bases; bases outside gene matches: 14. The CDR3 DNA reads TGCGCCAGCAGCTTGACCGGCGTAGGGGGACAGGGGACCAACTATGGCTACACCTTC. Translated: CASSLTGVGGQGTNYGYTF.

This clonotype was detected a few times. This clone may be a read error of a much larger clone one base away. Given the absence of the conserved phenylalanine or tryptophan at the CDR3 end, a read error is likely. The CDR3 here is CSASRPDLSNQPQHL. CDR3 bases: TGCAGTGCTAGTAGGCCAGACCTAAGCAATCAGCCCCAGCATCTT. The chain links TRBV20-1 to TRBJ1-5; D is uncertain. Germline loops: CDR1 DFQATT, CDR2 SNEGSKA (reference sequence). Trimming cost V 3 bases and J 1 base, with 13 bases left between them. CDR3 length equals 15 residues.

This clonotype appeared many times. The V call is TRBV7-9, the J call TRBJ1-6; 8 nucleotides align to TRBD1. The CDR3 has 18 residues. After removal of 5 bases from V and 7 bases from J, the junction contained 16 bases not matched to a gene. Germline-derived CDR1 and CDR2 are SEHNR and FQNEAQ (reference sequence). CDR3 protein: CASSRLTMDRVVNSPLHF. CDR3 DNA sequence: TGTGCCAGCAGCCGACTCACCATGGACAGGGTCGTAAATTCACCCCTCCACTTT.

This rearrangement joins TRBV7-9 to TRBJ2-5; 7 bases are a match to TRBD2. This CDR3 contains 12 residues. Germline-derived CDR1 and CDR2 are SEHNR and FQNEAQ (reference sequence). Germline trimming cut 5 bases from V and 7 bases from J; bases unmatched to any gene: 4. CDR3 sequence: CASSTGGGTQYF. Written as DNA, the CDR3 is TGTGCCAGCAGCACTGGGGGGGGGACCCAGTACTTC.

The rearrangement uses TRBV18 and TRBJ2-7, with a possible D match to TRBD1 (5 bases). V lost 6 bases to trimming and J lost 5 bases, with 11 bases between them. Germline lookup yields CDR1 KGHSH and CDR2 LQKENI. This CDR3 contains 12 residues. CDR3 in amino acids: CASSLDRNEQYF. The CDR3 nucleotides read TGTGCCAGCTCCCTCGACAGAAACGAGCAGTACTTC.

This clonotype was picked up one time. V and J are TRBV7-8 and TRBJ1-6; 7 bases are shared with TRBD1. CDR1 and CDR2 (germline): SGHVS, FQNEAQ. Trimming at V came to 5 bases and at J to 8 bases, leaving 6 bases not matched to a gene. The CDR3 extends over 14 amino acids. The CDR3, as DNA: TGTGCCAGCAGCCCCGGGACAGACGATTCACCCCTCCACTTT. Its protein is CASSPGTDDSPLHF.

This clonotype was picked up a small number of times. The V gene is TRBV6-5, the J gene TRBJ2-2; D is ambiguous. With 6 bases removed from V and 1 base from J, the gap between germline ends came to 9 bases. The CDR3 is 14 amino acids. The germline gives CDR1 MNHEY, CDR2 SVGAGI. This chain's CDR3 is CASRRAQNTGELFF. DNA for the CDR3: TGTGCCAGCAGACGCGCACAGAACACCGGGGAGCTGTTTTTT.

This clonotype was counted a single time. The chain is built from TRBV20-1 and TRBJ2-7, with D unclear. The CDR3 loop spans 12 amino acids. With 2 bases removed from V and 5 bases from J, the gap between germline ends came to 10 bases. Germline CDR1 is DFQATT and CDR2 is SNEGSKA (reference sequence). This CDR3 is CSARTGWNEQYF. DNA of the CDR3: TGCAGTGCTAGAACTGGCTGGAACGAGCAGTACTTC.

Comments on this clonotype: No DNA is shown, since the ends of the CDR3 on it are uncertain; the CDR3 is the one TCRdb lists. This chain connects TRBV2 to TRBJ1-1; TRBD1 was called by the table and not checked on the DNA. Germline CDR1 reads SNHLY; CDR2 reads FYNNEI. The CDR3 extends over 16 residues, inclusive of both ends. The chain's CDR3 is CASSGQFGRGNTEAFF.

This clonotype was counted ten times or more. This rearrangement joins TRBV12-3 or TRBV12-4 to TRBJ2-7; D not resolved. V was trimmed by 4 bases and J by 3 bases, leaving 13 bases between them. The CDR3 totals 14 residues. CDR3 in amino acids: CASSSVNRIYEQYF. The CDR3 DNA sequence: TGTGCCAGCAGTTCGGTGAACCGGATCTACGAGCAGTACTTC.